The following is a T cell receptor beta chain sequence with its context. V shed 5 bases and J shed 5 bases, with 12 bases lying between them. Per germline, CDR1 SEHNR and CDR2 FQNEAQ (reference sequence). CDR3 length: 14 amino acids. The record originates from a study of monozygotic twins with cystic fibrosis. Using immunoSEQ multiplex PCR, the repertoire was profiled, and TCRdb retains in-frame clones only, with some absent. The table lists about 30,000 clones, around nine tenths of them singletons. The gene calls are TRBV7-9 and TRBJ1-4; unclear D gene. The specimen was blood. The TCR comes from a girl aged 2 to 9 with cystic fibrosis. CDR3 sequence: CASSVDVTNEKLFF. DNA of the CDR3: TGTGCCAGCAGCGTGGACGTCACAAATGAAAAACTGTTTTTT.